Ten or more counts support the clone carrying this TCR beta chain. Antigen unknown. RNA transcripts were the template, and TCR beta CDR3 regions were amplified from them. HTBI primers served in a first-round RT-PCR, which a second-round multiplex PCR followed. MiXCR, run by TCRdb on the multiplex PCR reads, gives a single entry per CDR3 protein. The sample shows 200,000 to 250,000 distinct CDR3 sequences, 20% to 25% of them seen only once. The data belong to a study of Graves' ophthalmopathy and Graves' hyperthyroidism. Per the germline V gene, CDR1 is MNHNS and CDR2 is SASEGT. Trimming removed 2 bases from V and 4 bases from J, with 18 bases in between. The CDR3 extends over 17 amino acids. Overall study findings and caveats: Blood also contained most of the expanded thyroid clonotypes above 0.001 frequency.

Material for sequencing was peripheral blood. V is TRBV6-1 and J is TRBJ1-5; D possibly corresponds to TRBD1 (5 bases). This sequence was found in a woman aged 50 to 65 with Graves' ophthalmopathy. The chain's CDR3 is CASSESIMGGRNQPQHF. CDR3 nucleotide sequence: TGTGCCAGCAGTGAAAGTATAATGGGGGGGAGGAATCAGCCCCAGCATTTT.